Sequencing of this T cell receptor (beta chain) was carried out in a study of human T cells and chemical hapten exposure. Study-level findings and limits: Large CDR3 similarity clusters arose significantly more often from expanded TCRs than from controls.

This CDR3 comprises 12 residues. V lost 5 bases and J 5 bases, leaving 7 bases between the germline ends. Germline V CDR1 and CDR2: MNHEY, SMNVEV (reference sequence). This clonotype was observed many times. The antigen is undetermined. Time point of the sample: patch test 1, 2 weeks after DPC sensitization. The sample's treatment: therapeutic diphenylcyclopropenone sensitization with weekly scalp DPC. The study used a library that attached unique molecular identifiers to individual cDNA molecules. A single record per CDR3 protein comes from TCRdb applying MiXCR to the RACE reads. This sample has around 380,000 distinct CDR3 sequences, with around 5% found just once.

The specimen was whole blood, collected in connection with sensitization to the hapten diphenylcyclopropenone (DPC). This chain connects TRBV27 to TRBJ1-5; D gene unclear. This sequence originates from a woman aged 45 to 65 with alopecia areata. Some clones in this sample may be carry-over from other donors' samples. CDR3 in amino acids: CASSPTHQPQHF. CDR3 nucleotides: TGTGCCAGCAGTCCAACTCATCAGCCCCAGCATTTT.